The T cell receptor beta chain under discussion was sequenced for a study of blood T cell repertoires in COVID-19. Living in 24 US areas, the participants were between roughly 18 and 95 years of age. Participant reports of clinical history set cohort assignment. Sequenced by immunoSEQ multiplex PCR; TCRdb stores in-frame clones only, minus some. The sample has over 200,000 clones; around nine tenths are singletons. The source is a woman younger than 45 who had been exposed to COVID-19. Sequenced: PBMCs or T cells enriched from blood (not recorded which).

CDR3 sequence reads: CASSPPGQGASGANVLTF. As DNA, the CDR3 is TGTGCCAGCTCACCACCGGGACAGGGGGCGTCTGGGGCCAACGTCCTGACTTTC. This chain connects TRBV18 to TRBJ2-6; 12 bases agree with TRBD1. The CDR3 covers 18 residues. Unmatched junction bases numbered 1, after V lost 0 bases and J lost 1 base. CDR1 KGHSH and CDR2 LQKENI come from the germline V gene.